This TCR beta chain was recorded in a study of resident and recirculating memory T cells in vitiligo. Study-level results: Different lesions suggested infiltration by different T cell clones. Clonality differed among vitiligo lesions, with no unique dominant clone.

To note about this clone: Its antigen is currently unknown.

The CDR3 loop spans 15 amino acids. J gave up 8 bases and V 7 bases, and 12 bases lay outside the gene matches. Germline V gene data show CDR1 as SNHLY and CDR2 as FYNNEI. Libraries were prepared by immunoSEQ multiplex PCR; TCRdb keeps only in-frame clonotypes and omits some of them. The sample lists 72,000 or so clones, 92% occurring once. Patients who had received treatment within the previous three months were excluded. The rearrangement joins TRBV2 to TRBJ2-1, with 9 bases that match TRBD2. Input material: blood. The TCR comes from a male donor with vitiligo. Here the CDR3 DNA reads TGTGCCAGCAAGTCCCGTAGCGGGAGCAACGATGAGCAGTTCTTC. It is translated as CASKSRSGSNDEQFF.